This T cell receptor (beta chain) was obtained from a study of shared clonotypes between healthy human individuals. Findings and limits, study-wide: A reduction in generation probabilities was seen for non-shared clonotypes relative to those shared by all four donors. In having few donors, the study represented limited genetic and exposure-history diversity.

Profiled with immunoSEQ multiplex PCR; TCRdb holds only in-frame clones, not every one. Of approximately 2,000,000 clones in the sample, 92% are singletons; the top ten hold roughly 0.34%. Each donor was a Caucasian adult residing in Nashville, Tennessee. Germline V gene data show CDR1 as MNHNS and CDR2 as SASEGT. V lost 2 bases, J lost 5 bases, and 15 bases lay in between. CDR3 length: 16 amino acids. Remarks on this clone: The antigen is unknown.

What was sequenced was naive CD4+ T cells from PBMCs. Subset meaning: CD45RA+ positively selected. This clonotype was obtained from a man aged 18-30 years in good health. Some clones in this sample may be carry-over from other donors' samples. The genes are TRBV6-1 and TRBJ2-2; possibly TRBD1 for D (5 bases). CDR3 coding DNA: TGTGCCAGCAGTGAATATTATCAGGGTGAAACCGGGGAGCTGTTTTTT. This sequence encodes CASSEYYQGETGELFF.